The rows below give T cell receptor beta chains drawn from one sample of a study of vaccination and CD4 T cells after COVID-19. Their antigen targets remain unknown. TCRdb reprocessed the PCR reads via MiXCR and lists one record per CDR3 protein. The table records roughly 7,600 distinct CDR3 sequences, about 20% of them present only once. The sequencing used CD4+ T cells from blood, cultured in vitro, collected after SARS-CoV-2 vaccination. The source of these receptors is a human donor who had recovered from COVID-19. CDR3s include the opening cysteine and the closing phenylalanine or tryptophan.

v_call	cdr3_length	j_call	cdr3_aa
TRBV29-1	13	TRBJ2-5	CSVGPKLLETQYF
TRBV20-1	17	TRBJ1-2	CSARDGTGSKVRGGYTF
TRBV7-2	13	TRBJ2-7	CASSLAASYEQYF
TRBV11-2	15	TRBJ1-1	CASSLEAGMNTEAFF
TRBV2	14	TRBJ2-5	CASIRVSVGETQYF
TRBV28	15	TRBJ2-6	CASSRTGVGANVLTF
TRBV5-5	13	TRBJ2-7	CASSLPHSYEQYF
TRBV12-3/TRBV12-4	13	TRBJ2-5	CASSSRDARFEYF
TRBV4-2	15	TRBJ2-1	CASSQRDPRSSEQFF
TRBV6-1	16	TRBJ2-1	CASSRLTSGGINEQFF
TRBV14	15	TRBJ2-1	CASSQGPGHYNEQFF
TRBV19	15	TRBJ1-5	CASSSGTGTNQPQHF
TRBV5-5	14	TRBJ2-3	CASSSRTSTDTQYF
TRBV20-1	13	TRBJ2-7	CSAPGTGVYEQYF
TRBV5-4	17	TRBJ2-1	CASSPNNLAGAYNEQFF
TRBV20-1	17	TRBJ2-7	CSARDPLRGHLGYEQYF
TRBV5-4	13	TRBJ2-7	CASSVGSTYEQYF
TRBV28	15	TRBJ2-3	CASSFGQGATDTQYF
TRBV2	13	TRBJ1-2	CASIDGQYYGYTF
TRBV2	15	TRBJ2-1	CASSWTSGGYNEQFF
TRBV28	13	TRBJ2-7	CAVSEGETYEQYF
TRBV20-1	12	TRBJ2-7	CSGRVDSYEQYF
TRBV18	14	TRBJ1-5	CASSPGQGGEPQHF
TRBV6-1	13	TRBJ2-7	CATTGGTAYEQYF
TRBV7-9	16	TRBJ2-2	CASRGTSGSLAGELFF
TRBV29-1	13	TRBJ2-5	CSVVESGSETQYF
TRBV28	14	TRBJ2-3	CASTDSGGTDTQYF
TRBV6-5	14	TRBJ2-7	CASSWDRSTYEQYF
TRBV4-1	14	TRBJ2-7	CASSQVPRDYEQYF
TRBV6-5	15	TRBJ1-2	CASSYQGEANYGYTF
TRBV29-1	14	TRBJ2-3	CSERDITSTDTQYF
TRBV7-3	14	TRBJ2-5	CASSLGPEQETQYF
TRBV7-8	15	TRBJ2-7	CASSLSSAGGREQYF
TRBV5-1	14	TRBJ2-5	CASSSGDRQETQYF
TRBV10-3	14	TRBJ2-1	CAIRIIAGRDEQFF
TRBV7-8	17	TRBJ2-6	CASSLVGVSSGANVLTF
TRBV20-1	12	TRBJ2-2	CSASGVTGELFF
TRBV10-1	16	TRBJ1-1	CASSDESAGGNTEAFF
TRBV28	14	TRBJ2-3	CASRSGTNTDTQYF
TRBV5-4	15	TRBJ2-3	CASSLVDRSTDTQYF
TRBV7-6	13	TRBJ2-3	CASSLGLGDTQYF
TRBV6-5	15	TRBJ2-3	CASSYSRRGTDTQYF
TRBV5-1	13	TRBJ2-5	CASSLGLVETQYF
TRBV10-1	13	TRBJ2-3	CASRPTSADTQYF
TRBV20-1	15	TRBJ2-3	CSAKLAGMRTDTQYF
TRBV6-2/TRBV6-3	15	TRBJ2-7	CASSVLAGVGSEQYF
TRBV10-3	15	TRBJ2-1	CANRPGTSLGDEQFF
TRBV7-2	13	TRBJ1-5	CASSSRGEQPQHF